The clone carrying this T cell receptor beta chain appeared once. Its target is not known. CDR1 and CDR2 (germline): SGHRS, YFSETQ. The CDR3 runs to 14 residues. V lost 0 bases and J 2 bases, leaving 8 bases between the germline ends. This entry is derived from a study of T cell responses to AZD1222 COVID-19 vaccine. Study observations and caveats: Vaccination with two AZD1222 doses was followed by a rise in Spike-specific TCR breadth and depth.

Method: immunoSEQ multiplex PCR; TCRdb's copy keeps in-frame clones and lacks some. The sample records 24,000 or so clones, around 87% being singletons. The J gene is TRBJ1-2, the V gene TRBV5-1, with a possible D match to TRBD1 (5 bases). The clonotype was recovered from an adult who received the AZD1222 COVID-19 vaccine. The material was peripheral blood, obtained 28 days after the second AZD1222 dose. This chain's CDR3 is CASSLEGRNYGYTF. The CDR3, as DNA: TGCGCCAGCAGCTTGGAGGGACGGAACTATGGCTACACCTTC.